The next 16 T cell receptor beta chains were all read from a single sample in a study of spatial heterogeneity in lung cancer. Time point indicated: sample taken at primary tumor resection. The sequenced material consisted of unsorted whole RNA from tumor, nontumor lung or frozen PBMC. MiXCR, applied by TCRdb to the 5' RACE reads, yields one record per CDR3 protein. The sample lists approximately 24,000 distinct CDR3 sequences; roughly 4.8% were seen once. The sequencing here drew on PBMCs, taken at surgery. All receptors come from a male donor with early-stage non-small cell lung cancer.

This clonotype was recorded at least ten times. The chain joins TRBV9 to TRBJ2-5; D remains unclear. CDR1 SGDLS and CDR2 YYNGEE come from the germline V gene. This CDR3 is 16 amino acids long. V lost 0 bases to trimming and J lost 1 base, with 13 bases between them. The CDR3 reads CASSVEDLKGQETQYF. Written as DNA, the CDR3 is TGTGCCAGCAGCGTAGAAGATTTAAAGGGCCAAGAGACCCAGTACTTC.

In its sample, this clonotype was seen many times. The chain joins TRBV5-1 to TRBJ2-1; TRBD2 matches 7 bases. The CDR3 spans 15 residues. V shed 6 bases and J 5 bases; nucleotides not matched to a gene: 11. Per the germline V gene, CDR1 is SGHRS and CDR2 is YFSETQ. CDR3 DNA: TGCGCCAGCAAGGCTGCTCTAGCGGCAAACAATGAGCAGTTCTTC. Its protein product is CASKAALAANNEQFF.

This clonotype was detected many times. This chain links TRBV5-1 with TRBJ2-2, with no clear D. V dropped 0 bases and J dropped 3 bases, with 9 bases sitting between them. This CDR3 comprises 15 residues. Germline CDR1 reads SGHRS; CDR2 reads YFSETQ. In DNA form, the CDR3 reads TGCGCCAGCAGCTTGGCCGTCAGCGACACCGGGGAGCTGTTTTTT. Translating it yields CASSLAVSDTGELFF. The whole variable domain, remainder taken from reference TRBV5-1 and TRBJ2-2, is KAGVTQTPRYLIKTRGQQVTLSCSPISGHRSVSWYQQTPGQGLQFLFEYFSETQRNKGNFPGRFSGRQFSNSRSEMNVSTLELGDSALYLCASSLAVSDTGELFFGEGSRLTVL.

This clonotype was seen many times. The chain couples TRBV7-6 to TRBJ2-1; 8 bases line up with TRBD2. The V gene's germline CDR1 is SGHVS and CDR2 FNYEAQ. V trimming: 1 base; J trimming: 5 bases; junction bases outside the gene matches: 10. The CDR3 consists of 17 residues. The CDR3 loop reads CASSLVRLAGYHNEQFF. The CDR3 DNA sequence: TGTGCCAGCAGCTTAGTACGGCTAGCGGGTTACCACAATGAGCAGTTCTTC.

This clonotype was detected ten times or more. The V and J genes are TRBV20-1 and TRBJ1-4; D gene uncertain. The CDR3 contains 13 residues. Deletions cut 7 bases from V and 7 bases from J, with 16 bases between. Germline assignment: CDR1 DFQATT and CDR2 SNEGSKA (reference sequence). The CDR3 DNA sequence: TGCAGTGTTCCGGGCCTGGGAAGTGAAAAACTGTTTTTT. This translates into CSVPGLGSEKLFF.

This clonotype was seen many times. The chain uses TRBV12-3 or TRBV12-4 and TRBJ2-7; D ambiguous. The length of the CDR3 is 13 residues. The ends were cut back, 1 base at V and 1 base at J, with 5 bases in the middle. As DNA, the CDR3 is TGTGCCAGCAGTTTAGGGGCATCCTACGAGCAGTACTTC. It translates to CASSLGASYEQYF.

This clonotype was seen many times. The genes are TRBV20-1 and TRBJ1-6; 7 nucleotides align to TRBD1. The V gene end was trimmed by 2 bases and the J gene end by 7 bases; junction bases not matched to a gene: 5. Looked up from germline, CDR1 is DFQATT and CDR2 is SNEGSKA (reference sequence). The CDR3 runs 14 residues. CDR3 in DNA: TGCAGTGCTAGACTGGACAGGACAAATTCACCCCTCCACTTT. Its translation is CSARLDRTNSPLHF.

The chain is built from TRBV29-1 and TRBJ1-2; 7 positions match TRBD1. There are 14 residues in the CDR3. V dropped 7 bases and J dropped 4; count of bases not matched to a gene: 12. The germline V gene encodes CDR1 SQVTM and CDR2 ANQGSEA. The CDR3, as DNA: TGCAGCGCCAGGGGGTTGGACTCCGGCTATGGCTACACCTTC. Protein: CSARGLDSGYGYTF. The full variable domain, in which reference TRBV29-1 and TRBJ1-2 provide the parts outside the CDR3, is SAVISQKPSRDICQRGTSLTIQCQVDSQVTMMFWYRQQPGQSLTLIATANQGSEATYESGFVIDKFPISRPNLTFSTLTVSNMSPEDSSIYLCSARGLDSGYGYTFGSGTRLTVV.

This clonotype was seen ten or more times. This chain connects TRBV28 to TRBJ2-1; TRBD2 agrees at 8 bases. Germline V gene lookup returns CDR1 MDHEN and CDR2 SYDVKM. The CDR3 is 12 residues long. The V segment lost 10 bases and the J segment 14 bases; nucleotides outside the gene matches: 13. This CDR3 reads CATKAGATNEFF. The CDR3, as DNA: TGTGCCACCAAAGCGGGGGCCACTAATGAGTTCTTC.

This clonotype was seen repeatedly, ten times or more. The CDR3 loop reads CASSRQGPSGANVLTF. The CDR3 DNA is TGTGCCAGCAGCCGACAGGGCCCCTCTGGGGCCAACGTCCTGACTTTC. The V and J genes are TRBV7-2 and TRBJ2-6; 7 bases are shared with TRBD1. V trimming: 5 bases; J trimming: 0 bases; junction bases outside the gene matches: 4. This CDR3 has 16 residues. Germline V gives CDR1 SGHTA, CDR2 FQGNSA.

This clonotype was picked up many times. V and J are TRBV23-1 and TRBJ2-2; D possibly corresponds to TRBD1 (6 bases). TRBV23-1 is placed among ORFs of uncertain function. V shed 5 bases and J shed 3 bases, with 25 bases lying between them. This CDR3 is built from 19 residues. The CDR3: CASSGGSGSYREDTGELFF. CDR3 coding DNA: TGCGCCAGCAGTGGCGGGTCAGGATCCTACAGGGAAGACACCGGGGAGCTGTTTTTT.

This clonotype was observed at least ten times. The CDR3 spells CSARDSPGVNIQYF. CDR3 nucleotides: TGCAGTGCTAGAGATTCTCCGGGAGTTAACATTCAGTACTTC. V gene TRBV20-1 combines with J gene TRBJ2-4; weak D call: TRBD2 (6 bases). CDR1 is DFQATT and CDR2 is SNEGSKA in the germline V gene (reference sequence). Trimming removed 0 bases at V and 7 bases at J, with 13 bases between. CDR3 length equals 14 residues.

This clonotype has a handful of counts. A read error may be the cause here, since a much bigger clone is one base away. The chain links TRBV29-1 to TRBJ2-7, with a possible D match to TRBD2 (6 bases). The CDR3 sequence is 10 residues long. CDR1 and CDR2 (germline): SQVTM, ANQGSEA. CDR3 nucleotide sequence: TGCCGCGCGGTCCGGGAGGAGCAGTACTTC. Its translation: CRAVREEQYF.

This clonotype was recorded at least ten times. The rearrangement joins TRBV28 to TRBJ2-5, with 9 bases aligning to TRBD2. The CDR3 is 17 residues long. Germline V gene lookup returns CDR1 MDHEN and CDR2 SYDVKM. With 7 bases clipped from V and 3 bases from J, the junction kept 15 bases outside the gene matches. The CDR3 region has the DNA TGTGCCAGCAACACTAGGGCTAGCGGGGCAATTAAAGAGACCCAGTACTTC. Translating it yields CASNTRASGAIKETQYF.

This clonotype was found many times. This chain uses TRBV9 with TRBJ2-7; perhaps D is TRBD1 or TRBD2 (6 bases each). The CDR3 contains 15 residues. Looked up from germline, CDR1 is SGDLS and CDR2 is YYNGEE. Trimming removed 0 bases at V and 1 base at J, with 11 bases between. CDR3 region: CASSVAEGGSYEQYF. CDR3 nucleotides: TGTGCCAGCAGCGTAGCTGAGGGGGGATCCTACGAGCAGTACTTC.

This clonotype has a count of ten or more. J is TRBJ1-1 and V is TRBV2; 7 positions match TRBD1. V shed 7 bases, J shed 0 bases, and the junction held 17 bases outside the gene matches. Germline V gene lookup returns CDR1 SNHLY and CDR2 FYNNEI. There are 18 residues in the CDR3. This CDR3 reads CASNRDSPTTTMNTEAFF. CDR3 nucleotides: TGTGCCAGCAATCGGGACAGTCCCACTACCACGATGAACACTGAAGCTTTCTTT.